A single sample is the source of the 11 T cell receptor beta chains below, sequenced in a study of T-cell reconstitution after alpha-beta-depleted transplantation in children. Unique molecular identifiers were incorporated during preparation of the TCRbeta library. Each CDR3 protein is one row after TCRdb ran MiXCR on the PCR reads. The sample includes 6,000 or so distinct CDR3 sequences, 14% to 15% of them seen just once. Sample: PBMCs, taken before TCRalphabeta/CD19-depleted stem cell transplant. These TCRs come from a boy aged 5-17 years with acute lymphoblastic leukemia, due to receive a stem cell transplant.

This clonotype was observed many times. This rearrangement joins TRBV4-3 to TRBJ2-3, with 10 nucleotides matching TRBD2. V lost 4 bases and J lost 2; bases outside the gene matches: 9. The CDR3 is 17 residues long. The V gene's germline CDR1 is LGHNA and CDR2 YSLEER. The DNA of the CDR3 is TGCGCCAGCAGCCTCCTCCTAGCGGGGGCGCTCACAGATACGCAGTATTTT. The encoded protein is CASSLLLAGALTDTQYF.

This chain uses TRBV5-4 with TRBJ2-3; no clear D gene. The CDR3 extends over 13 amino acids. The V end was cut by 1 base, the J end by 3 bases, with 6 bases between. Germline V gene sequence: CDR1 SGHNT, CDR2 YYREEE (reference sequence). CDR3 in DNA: TGTGCCAGCAGCTTGAGAGTTACAGATACGCAGTATTTT. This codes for CASSLRVTDTQYF.

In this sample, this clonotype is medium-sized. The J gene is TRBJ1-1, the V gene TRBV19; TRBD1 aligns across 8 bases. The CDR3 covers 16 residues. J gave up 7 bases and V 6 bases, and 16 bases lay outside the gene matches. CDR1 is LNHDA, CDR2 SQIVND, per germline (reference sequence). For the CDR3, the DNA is TGTGCCAGTAGCCTCTCAATCGGACAGGGTATTGGTGAAGCTTTCTTT. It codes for CASSLSIGQGIGEAFF.

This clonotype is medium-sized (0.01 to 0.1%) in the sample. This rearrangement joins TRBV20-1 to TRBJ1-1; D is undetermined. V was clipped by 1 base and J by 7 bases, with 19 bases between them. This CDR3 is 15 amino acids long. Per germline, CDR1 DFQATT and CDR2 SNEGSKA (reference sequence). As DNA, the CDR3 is TGCAGTGCTAGAGGATCGTCACGGTTCGGCGATGAAGCTTTCTTT. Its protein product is CSARGSSRFGDEAFF.

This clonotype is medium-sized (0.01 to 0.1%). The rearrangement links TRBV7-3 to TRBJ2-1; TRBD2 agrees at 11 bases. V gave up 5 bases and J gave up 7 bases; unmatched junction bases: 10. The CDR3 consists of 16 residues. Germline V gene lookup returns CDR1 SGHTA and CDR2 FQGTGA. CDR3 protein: CASSPYLAGGINEQFF. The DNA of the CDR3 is TGTGCCAGCAGCCCCTATCTAGCGGGAGGCATAAATGAGCAGTTCTTC.

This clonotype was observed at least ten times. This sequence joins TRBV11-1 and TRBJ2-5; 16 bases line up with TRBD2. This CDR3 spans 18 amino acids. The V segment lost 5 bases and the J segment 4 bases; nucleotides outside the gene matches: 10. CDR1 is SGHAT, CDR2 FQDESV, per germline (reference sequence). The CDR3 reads CASSEPGLAGGSRETQYF. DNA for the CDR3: TGTGCCAGCAGCGAACCGGGACTAGCGGGGGGGTCGCGAGAGACCCAGTACTTC.

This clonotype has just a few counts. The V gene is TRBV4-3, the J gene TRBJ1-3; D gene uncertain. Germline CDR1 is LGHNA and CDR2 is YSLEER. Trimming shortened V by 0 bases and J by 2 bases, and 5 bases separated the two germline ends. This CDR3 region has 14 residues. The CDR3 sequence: CASSQEEAGNTIYF. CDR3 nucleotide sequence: TGCGCCAGCAGCCAAGAAGAGGCTGGAAACACCATATATTTT.

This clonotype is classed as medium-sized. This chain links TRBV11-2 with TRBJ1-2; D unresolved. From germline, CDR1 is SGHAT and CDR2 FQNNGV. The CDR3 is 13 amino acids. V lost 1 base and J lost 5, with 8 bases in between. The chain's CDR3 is CASSLVSEYGYTF. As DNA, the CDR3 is TGTGCCAGCAGCTTAGTCTCGGAATATGGCTACACCTTC. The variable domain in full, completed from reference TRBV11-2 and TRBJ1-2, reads EAGVAQSPRYKIIEKRQSVAFWCNPISGHATLYWYQQILGQGPKLLIQFQNNGVVDDSQLPKDRFSAERLKGVDSTLKIQPAKLEDSAVYLCASSLVSEYGYTFGSGTRLTVV.

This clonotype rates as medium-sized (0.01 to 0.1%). CDR3 sequence reads: CASSLNADRLYSPLHF. CDR3 coding DNA: TGCGCCAGCAGCTTGAATGCGGACAGACTCTATTCACCCCTCCACTTT. The chain has TRBV5-1 and TRBJ1-6; D may be TRBD1 (6 bases). V dropped 1 base and J dropped 8 bases, with 16 bases sitting between them. CDR3 size: 16 residues. The germline V gene encodes CDR1 SGHRS and CDR2 YFSETQ.

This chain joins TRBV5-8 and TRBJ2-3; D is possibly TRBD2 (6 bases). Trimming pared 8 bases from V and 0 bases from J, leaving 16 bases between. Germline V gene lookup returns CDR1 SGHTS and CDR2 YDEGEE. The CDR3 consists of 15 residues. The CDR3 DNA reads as TGTGCCAGGGGACCCGGGACTTGGAGCACAGATACGCAGTATTTT. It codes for CARGPGTWSTDTQYF.

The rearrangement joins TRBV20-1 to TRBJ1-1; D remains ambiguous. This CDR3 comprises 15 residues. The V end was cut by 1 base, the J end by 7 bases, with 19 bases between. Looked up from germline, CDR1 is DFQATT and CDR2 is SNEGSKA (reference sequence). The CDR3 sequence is CSARGSSRFGNEAFF. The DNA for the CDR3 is TGCAGTGCTAGAGGATCGTCACGATTCGGCAATGAAGCTTTCTTT.